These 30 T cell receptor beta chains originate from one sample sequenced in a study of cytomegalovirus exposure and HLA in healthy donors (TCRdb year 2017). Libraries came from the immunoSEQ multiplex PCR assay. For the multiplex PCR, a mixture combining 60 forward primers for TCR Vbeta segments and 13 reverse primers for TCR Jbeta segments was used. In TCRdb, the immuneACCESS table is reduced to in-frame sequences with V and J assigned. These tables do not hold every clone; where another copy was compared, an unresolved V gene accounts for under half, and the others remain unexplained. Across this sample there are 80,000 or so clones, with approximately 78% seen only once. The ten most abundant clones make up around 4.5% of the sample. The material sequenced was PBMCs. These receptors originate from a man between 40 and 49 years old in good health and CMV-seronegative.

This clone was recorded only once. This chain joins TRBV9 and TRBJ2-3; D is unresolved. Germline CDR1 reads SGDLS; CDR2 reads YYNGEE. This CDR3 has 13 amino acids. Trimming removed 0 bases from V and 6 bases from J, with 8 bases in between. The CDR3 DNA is TGTGCCAGCAGCGTAGCTCCGAGGGATACGCAGTATTTT. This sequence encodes CASSVAPRDTQYF.

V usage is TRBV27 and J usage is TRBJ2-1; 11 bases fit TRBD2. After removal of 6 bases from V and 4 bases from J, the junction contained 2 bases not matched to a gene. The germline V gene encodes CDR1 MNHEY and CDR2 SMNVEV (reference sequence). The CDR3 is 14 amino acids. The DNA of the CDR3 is TGTGCCAGCAGAACTAGCGGGAGTTACAATGAGCAGTTCTTC. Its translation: CASRTSGSYNEQFF.

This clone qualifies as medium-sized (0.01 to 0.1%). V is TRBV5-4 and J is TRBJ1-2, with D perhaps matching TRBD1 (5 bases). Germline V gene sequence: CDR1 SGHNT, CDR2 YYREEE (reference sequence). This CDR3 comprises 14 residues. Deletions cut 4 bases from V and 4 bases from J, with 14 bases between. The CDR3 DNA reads TGTGCCAGCAGCGCGGGACCCCTGGGCTATGGCTACACCTTC. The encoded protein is CASSAGPLGYGYTF. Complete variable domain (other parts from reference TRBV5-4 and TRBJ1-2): ETGVTQSPTHLIKTRGQQVTLRCSSQSGHNTVSWYQQALGQGPQFIFQYYREEENGRGNFPPRFSGLQFPNYSSELNVNALELDDSALYLCASSAGPLGYGYTFGSGTRLTVV.

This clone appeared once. As DNA, the CDR3 is TGTGCCAGCAGGACCGGGACAGGCGTCAAGACCCAGTACTTC. Encoded protein: CASRTGTGVKTQYF. V usage is TRBV11-2 and J usage is TRBJ2-5; TRBD1 matches 8 bases. CDR3 length equals 14 residues. Germline values: CDR1 SGHAT, CDR2 FQNNGV. J lost 6 bases, V lost 6 bases, and 9 bases had no gene match. Supplemented by reference TRBV11-2 and TRBJ2-5, the full variable domain reads EAGVAQSPRYKIIEKRQSVAFWCNPISGHATLYWYQQILGQGPKLLIQFQNNGVVDDSQLPKDRFSAERLKGVDSTLKIQPAKLEDSAVYLCASRTGTGVKTQYFGPGTRLLVL.

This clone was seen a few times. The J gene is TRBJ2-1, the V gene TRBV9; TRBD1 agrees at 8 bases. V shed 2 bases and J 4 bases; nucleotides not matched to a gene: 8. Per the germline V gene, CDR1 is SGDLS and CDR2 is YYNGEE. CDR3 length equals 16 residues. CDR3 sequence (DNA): TGTGCCAGCAGCGTTTTCGGGACAGGTGATTACAATGAGCAGTTCTTC. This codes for CASSVFGTGDYNEQFF.

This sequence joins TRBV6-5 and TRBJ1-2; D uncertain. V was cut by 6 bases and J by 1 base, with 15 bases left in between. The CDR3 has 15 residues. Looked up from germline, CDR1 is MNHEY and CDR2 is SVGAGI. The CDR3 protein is CASSRSPGINYGYTF. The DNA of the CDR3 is TGTGCCAGCAGCCGATCCCCCGGGATTAACTATGGCTACACCTTC.

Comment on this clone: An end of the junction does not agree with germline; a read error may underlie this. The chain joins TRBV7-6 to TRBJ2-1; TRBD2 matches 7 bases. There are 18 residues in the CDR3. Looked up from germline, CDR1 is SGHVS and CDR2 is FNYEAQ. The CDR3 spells CASSLASIGGTTYHEQFF. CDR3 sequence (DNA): TGTGCCAGCAGCTTAGCGAGTATTGGTGGGACTACCTACCATGAGCAGTTCTTC.

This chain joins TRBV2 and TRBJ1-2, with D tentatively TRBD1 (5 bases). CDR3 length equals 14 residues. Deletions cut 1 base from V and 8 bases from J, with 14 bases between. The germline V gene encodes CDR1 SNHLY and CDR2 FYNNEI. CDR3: CASSEGRGSVGYTF. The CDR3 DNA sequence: TGTGCCAGCAGTGAAGGGAGGGGCTCTGTGGGCTACACCTTC.

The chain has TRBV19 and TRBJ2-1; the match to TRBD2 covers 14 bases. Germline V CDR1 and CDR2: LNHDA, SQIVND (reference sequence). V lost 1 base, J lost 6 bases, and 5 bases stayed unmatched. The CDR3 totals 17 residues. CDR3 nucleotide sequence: TGTGCCAGTAGTATAGGCCGACTAGCGGGGGGGGGCAATGAGCAGTTCTTC. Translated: CASSIGRLAGGGNEQFF.

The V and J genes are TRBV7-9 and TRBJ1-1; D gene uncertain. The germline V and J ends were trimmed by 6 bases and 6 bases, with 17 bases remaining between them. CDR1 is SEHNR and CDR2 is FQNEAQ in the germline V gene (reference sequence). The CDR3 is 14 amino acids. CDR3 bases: TGTGCCAGCAGGCACCCGGGAATCGGGTCTGAAGCTTTCTTT. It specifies CASRHPGIGSEAFF.

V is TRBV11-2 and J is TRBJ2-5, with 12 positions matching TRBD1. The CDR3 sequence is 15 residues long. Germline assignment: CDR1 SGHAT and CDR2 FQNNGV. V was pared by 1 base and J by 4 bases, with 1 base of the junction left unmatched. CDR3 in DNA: TGTGCCAGCAGCTTAGTGGGACAGGGGGCAGAGACCCAGTACTTC. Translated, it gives CASSLVGQGAETQYF.

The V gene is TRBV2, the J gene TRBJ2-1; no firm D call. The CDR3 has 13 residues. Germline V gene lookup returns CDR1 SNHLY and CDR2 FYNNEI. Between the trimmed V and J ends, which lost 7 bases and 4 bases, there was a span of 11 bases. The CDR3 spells CASTEVGYNEQFF. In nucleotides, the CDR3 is TGTGCCAGCACCGAGGTTGGTTACAATGAGCAGTTCTTC. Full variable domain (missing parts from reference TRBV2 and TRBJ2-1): EPEVTQTPSHQVTQMGQEVILRCVPISNHLYFYWYRQILGQKVEFLVSFYNNEISEKSEIFDDQFSVERPDGSNFTLKIRSTKLEDSAMYFCASTEVGYNEQFFGPGTRLTVL.

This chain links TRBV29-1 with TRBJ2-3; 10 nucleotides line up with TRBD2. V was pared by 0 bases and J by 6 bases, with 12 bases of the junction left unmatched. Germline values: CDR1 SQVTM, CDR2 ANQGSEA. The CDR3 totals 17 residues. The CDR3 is CSVEDRLAGGLYDTQYF. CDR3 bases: TGCAGCGTTGAAGATCGCTTAGCGGGAGGTCTTTACGATACGCAGTATTTT.

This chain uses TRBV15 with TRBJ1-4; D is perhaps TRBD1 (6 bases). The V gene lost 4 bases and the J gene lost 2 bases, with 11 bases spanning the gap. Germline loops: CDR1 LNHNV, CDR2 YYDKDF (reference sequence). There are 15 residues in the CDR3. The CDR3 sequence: CATSTHRATNEKLFF. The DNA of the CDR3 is TGTGCCACCAGCACGCACAGGGCCACTAATGAAAAACTGTTTTTT.

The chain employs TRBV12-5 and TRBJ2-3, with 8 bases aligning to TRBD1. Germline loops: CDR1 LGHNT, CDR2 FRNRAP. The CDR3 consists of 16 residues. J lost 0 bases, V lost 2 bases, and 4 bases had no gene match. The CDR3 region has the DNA TGTGCTAGTGGTTTGACGACAGGGGTAAGCACAGATACGCAGTATTTT. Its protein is CASGLTTGVSTDTQYF.

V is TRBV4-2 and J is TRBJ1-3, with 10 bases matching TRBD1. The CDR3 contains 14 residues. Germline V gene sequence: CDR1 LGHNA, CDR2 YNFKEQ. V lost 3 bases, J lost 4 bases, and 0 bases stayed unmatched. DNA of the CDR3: TGTGCCAGCAGCCAGACAGGGGGCGGAAACACCATATATTTT. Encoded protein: CASSQTGGGNTIYF.

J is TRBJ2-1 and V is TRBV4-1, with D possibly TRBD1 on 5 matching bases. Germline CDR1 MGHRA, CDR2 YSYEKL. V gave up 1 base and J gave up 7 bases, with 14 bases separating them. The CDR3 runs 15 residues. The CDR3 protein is CASSQVWGFWNEQFF. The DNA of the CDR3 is TGCGCCAGCAGCCAAGTATGGGGCTTTTGGAATGAGCAGTTCTTC.

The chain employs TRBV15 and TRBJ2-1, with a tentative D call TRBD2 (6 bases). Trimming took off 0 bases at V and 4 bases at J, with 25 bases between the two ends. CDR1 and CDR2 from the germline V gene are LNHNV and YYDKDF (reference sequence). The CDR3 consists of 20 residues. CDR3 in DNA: TGTGCCACCAGCAGAGAACCCACCCCTCGCCCGGGAGTTGCTTACAATGAGCAGTTCTTC. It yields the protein CATSREPTPRPGVAYNEQFF.

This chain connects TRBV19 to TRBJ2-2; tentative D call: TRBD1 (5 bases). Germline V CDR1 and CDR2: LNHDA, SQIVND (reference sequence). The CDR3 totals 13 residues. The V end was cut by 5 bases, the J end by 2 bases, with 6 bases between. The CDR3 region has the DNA TGTGCCAGTAGTCAGGGTAACACCGGGGAGCTGTTTTTT. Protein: CASSQGNTGELFF.

The CDR3 nucleotides read TGTGCCAGCAGAACCGGGAGGAGCGATACGCAGTATTTT. Amino acids: CASRTGRSDTQYF. V and J are TRBV6-5 and TRBJ2-3, with TRBD2 identical over 7 bases. The CDR3 runs to 13 residues. CDR1 and CDR2 from the germline V gene are MNHEY and SVGAGI. V was clipped by 6 bases and J by 6 bases; unmatched bases: 6.

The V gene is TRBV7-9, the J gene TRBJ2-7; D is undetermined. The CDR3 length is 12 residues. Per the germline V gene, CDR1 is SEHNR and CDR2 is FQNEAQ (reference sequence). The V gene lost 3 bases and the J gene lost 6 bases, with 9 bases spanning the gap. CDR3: CASSLPWAEQYF. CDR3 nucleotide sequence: TGTGCCAGCAGCTTGCCGTGGGCCGAGCAGTACTTC. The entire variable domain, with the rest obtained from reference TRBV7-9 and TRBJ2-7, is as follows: DTGVSQNPRHKITKRGQNVTFRCDPISEHNRLYWYRQTLGQGPEFLTYFQNEAQLEKSRLLSDRFSAERPKGSFSTLEIQRTEQGDSAMYLCASSLPWAEQYFGPGTRLTVT.

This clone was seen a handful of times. The CDR3 DNA sequence: TGCGCCAGCAGCTTGCGGGAGTGGAACACCGGGGAGCTGTTTTTT. It yields the protein CASSLREWNTGELFF. The gene calls are TRBV5-1 and TRBJ2-2; possible D gene TRBD2, 6 bases. Germline-derived CDR1 and CDR2 are SGHRS and YFSETQ. CDR3 length equals 15 residues. V dropped 1 base and J dropped 1 base, with 8 bases sitting between them. The complete variable domain, with remaining parts taken from reference TRBV5-1 and TRBJ2-2, reads KAGVTQTPRYLIKTRGQQVTLSCSPISGHRSVSWYQQTPGQGLQFLFEYFSETQRNKGNFPGRFSGRQFSNSRSEMNVSTLELGDSALYLCASSLREWNTGELFFGEGSRLTVL.

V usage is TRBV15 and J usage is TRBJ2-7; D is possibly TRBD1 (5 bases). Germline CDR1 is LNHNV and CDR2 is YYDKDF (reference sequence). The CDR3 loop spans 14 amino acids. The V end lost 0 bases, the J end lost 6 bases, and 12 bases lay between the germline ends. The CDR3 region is CATSREAGSAEQYF. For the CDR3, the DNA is TGTGCCACCAGCAGAGAAGCAGGGTCCGCCGAGCAGTACTTC.

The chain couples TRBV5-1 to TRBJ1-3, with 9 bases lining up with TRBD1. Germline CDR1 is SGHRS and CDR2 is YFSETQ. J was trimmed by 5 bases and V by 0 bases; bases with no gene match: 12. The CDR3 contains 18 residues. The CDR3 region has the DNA TGCGCCAGCAGCTTGGAAGCCCTGGGGACAGGGTACCGAAACACCATATATTTT. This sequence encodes CASSLEALGTGYRNTIYF.

The chain's CDR3 is CASSYSSLPPYEQYF. The CDR3 coding sequence is TGTGCCAGCAGTTACAGCTCCTTGCCCCCCTACGAGCAGTACTTC. The genes are TRBV27 and TRBJ2-7; D remains unclear. The CDR3 consists of 15 residues. Trimming removed 4 bases at V and 2 bases at J, with 15 bases between. The germline CDR1 and CDR2 sequences are MNHEY and SMNVEV (reference sequence).

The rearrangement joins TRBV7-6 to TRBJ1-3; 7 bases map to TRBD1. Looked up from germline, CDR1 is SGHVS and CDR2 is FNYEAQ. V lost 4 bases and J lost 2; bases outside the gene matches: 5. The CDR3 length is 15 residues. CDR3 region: CASSSGQTTGNTIYF. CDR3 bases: TGTGCCAGCAGCTCGGGACAGACTACTGGAAACACCATATATTTT.

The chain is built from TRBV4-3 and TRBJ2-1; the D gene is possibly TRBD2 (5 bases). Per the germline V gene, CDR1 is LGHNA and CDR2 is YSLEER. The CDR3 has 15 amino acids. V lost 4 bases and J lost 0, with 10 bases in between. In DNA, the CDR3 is TGCGCCAGCAGCCCTAAGCGGCTCTCCTACAATGAGCAGTTCTTC. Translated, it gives CASSPKRLSYNEQFF.

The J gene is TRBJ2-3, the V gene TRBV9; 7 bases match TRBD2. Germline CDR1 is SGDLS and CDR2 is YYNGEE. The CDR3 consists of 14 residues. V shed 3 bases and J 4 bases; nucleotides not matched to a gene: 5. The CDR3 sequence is CASSASGVADTQYF. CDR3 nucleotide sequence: TGTGCCAGCAGCGCTAGCGGTGTAGCAGATACGCAGTATTTT.

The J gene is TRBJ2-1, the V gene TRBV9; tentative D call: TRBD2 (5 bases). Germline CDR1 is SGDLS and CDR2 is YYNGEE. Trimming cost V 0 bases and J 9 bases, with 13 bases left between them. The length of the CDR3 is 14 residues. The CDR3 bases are TGTGCCAGCAGCGTAGCCAATAGCGTCGGTGAGCAGTTCTTC. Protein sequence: CASSVANSVGEQFF.

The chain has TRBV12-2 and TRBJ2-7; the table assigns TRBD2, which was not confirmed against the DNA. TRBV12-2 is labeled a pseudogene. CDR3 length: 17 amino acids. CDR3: CASRTGSCGKSSYEQYF. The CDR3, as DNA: TGTGCAAGTCGCACGGGATCTTGCGGGAAGAGCTCCTACGAGCAGTACTTC.